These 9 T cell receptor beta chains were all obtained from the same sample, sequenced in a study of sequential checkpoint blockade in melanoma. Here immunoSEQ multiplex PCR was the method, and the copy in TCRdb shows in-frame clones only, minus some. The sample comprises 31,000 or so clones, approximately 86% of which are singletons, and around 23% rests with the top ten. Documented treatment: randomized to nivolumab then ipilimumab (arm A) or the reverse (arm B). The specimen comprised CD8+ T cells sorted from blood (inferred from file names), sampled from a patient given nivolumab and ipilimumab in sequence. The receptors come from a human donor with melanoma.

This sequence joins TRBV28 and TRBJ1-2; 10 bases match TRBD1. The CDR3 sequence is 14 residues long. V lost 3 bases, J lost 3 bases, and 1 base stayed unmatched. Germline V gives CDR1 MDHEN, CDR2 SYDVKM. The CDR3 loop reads CASSLTGGDYGYTF. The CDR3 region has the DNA TGTGCCAGCAGTTTGACAGGGGGCGACTATGGCTACACCTTC.

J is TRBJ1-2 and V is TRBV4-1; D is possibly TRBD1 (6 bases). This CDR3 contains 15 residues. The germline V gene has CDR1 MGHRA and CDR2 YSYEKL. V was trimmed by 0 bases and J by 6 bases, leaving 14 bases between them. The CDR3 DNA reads TGCGCCAGCAGCCAAGAAAAGGGGCAGGGGAATGGCTACACCTTC. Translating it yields CASSQEKGQGNGYTF.

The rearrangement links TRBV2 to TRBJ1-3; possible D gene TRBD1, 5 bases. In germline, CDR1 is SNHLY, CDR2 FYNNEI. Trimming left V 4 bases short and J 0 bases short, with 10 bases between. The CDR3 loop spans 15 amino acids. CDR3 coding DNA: TGTGCCAGCAGTGCCACGGGGGGCTCTGGAAACACCATATATTTT. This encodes CASSATGGSGNTIYF.

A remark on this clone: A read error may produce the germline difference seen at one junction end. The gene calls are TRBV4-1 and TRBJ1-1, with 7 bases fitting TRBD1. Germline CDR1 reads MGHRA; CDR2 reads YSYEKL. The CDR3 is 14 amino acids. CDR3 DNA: TGCGCCAGCAGTCAAGTCATCGGGACAGCTGAAGCTTTCTTT. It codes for CASSQVIGTAEAFF.

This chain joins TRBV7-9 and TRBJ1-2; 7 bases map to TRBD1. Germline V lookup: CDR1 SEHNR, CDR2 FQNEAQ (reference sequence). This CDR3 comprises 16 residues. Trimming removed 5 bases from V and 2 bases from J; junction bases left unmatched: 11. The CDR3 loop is CASSQSIQGQNYGYTF. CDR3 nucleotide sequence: TGTGCCAGCAGCCAATCGATCCAGGGACAGAACTATGGCTACACCTTC.

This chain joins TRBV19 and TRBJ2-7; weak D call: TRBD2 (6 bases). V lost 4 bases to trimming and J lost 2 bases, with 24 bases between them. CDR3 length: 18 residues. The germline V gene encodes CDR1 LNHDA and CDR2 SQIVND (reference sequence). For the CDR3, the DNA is TGTGCCAGTAGTACTCACACCTTGGGGGACTTCCTCCCCTACGAGCAGTACTTC. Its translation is CASSTHTLGDFLPYEQYF.

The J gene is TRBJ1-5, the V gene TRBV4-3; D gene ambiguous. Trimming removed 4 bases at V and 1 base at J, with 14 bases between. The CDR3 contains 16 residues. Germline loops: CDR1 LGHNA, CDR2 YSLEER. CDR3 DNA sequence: TGCGCCAGCAGCCCCCAGTGGGCGGGGAGCAATCAGCCCCAGCATTTT. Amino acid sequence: CASSPQWAGSNQPQHF.

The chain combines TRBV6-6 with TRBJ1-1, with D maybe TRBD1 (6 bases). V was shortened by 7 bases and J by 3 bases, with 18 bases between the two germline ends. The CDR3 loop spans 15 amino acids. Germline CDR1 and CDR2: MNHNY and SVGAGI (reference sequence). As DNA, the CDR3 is TGTGCCAGCACCCGGCTAGGGGGATCGGACACTGAAGCTTTCTTT. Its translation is CASTRLGGSDTEAFF.

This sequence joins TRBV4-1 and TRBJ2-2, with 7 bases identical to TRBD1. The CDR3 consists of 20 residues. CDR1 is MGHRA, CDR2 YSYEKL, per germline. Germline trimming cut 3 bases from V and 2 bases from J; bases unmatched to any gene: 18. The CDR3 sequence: CASSQMPGPAHRGNTGELFF. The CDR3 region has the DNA TGCGCCAGCAGCCAGATGCCGGGACCCGCTCACAGGGGTAACACCGGGGAGCTGTTTTTT.